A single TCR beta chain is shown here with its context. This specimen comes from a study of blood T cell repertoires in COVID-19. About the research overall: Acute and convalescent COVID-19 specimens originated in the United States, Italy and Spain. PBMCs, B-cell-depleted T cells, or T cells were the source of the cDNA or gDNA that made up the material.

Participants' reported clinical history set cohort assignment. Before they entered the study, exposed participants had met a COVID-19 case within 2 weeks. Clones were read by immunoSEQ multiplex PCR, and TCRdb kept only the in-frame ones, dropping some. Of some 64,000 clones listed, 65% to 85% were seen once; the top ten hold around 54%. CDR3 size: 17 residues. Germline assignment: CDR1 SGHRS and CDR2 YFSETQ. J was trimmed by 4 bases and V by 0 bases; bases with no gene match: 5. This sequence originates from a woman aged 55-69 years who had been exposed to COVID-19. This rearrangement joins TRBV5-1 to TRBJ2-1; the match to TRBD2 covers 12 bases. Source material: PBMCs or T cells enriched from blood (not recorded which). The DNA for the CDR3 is TGCGCCAGCAGCTTGGGTCTGCTAGCGGGGGGGTACAATGAGCAGTTCTTC. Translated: CASSLGLLAGGYNEQFF. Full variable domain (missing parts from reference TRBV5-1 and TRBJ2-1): KAGVTQTPRYLIKTRGQQVTLSCSPISGHRSVSWYQQTPGQGLQFLFEYFSETQRNKGNFPGRFSGRQFSNSRSEMNVSTLELGDSALYLCASSLGLLAGGYNEQFFGPGTRLTVL.